A single TCR beta chain is shown here with its context. Its antigen is not known. The record originates from a study of CXCR3-negative and CXCR3-positive naive CD8 T cells. Germline CDR1 is MGHRA and CDR2 is YSYEKL. The CDR3 runs to 19 residues. Regarding the study as a whole: For CXCR3-positive naive cells, TRB CDR3s were more hydrophobic than those of CXCR3-negative naive cells.

UMI-labeled 5' RACE TRB cDNA libraries were prepared from the cells. TCRdb reprocessed the 5' RACE reads and keeps a single row for each CDR3 protein, giving no DNA. This table lists about 84,000 distinct CDR3 sequences. The sequenced sample consisted of naive CXCR3+ CD8+ T cells from blood. Subset given: CD45RO-CCR7+CD27+CD95- naive CD8+ T cells expressing CXCR3 (TNR3+). The TCR comes from a human donor in good health. Some clones in this sample may be carry-over from other donors' samples. This chain connects TRBV4-1 to TRBJ2-3; TCRdb picks TRBD1, but there is no DNA to check that call. CDR3 sequence: CASSHPLGGGSLSTDTQYF.